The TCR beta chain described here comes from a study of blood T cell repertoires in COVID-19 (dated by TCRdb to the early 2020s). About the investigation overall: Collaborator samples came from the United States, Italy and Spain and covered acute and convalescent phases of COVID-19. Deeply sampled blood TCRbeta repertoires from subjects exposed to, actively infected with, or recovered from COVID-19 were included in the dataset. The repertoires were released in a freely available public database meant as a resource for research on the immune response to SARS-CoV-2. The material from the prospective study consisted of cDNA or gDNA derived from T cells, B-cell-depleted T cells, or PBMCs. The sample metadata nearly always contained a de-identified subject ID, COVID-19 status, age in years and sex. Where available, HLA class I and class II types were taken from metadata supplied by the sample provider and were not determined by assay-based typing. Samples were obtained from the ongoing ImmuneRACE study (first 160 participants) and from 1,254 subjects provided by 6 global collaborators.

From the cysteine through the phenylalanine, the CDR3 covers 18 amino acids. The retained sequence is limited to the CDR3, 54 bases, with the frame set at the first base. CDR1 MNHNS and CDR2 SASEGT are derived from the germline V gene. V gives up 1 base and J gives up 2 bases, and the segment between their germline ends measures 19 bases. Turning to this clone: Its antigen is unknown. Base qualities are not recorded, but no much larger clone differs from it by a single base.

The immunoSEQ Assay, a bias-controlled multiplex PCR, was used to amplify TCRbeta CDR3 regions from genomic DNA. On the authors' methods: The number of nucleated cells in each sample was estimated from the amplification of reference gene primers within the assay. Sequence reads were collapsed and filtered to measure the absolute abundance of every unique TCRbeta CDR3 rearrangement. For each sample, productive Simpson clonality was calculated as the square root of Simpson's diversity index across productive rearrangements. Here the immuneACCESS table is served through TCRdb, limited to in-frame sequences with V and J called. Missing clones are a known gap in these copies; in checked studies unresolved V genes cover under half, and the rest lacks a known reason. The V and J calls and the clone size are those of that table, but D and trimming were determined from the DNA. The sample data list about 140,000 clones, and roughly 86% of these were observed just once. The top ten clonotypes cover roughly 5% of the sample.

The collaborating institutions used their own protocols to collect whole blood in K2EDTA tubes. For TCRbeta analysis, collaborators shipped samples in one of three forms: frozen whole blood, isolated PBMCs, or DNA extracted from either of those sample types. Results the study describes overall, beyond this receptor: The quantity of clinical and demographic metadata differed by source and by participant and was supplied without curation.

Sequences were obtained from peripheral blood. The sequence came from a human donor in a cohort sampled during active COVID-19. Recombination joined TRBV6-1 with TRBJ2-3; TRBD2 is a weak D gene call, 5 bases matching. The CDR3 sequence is CASSEGPHRSRDTDTQYF. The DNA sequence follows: TGTGCCAGCAGTGAAGGACCACACCGGAGTCGGGACACAGATACGCAGTATTTT.